This T cell receptor beta chain emerged from a study of shared T cell receptors in the human thymus. Germline CDR1 reads MNHEY; CDR2 reads SVGAGI. After removal of 5 bases from V and 1 base from J, the junction contained 4 bases not matched to a gene. The CDR3 spans 14 residues. The data were produced by immunoSEQ multiplex PCR, yet TCRdb's version contains in-frame clones alone and is incomplete. Here the sample spans roughly 660,000 clones, 85% to 90% being singletons. The same data also contributed to another study, on human thymus T cells. This second study notes: In thymic and blood repertoires alike, V and J usage looked biased.

The genes are TRBV6-5 and TRBJ2-5, with TRBD1 matching 7 bases. Sequences were obtained from thymocytes. This TCR was sampled from a boy in the first two years of life with a congenital heart defect. The CDR3 DNA is TGTGCCAGCAGTGGACCAGGGGGCCAAGAGACCCAGTACTTC. Protein product: CASSGPGGQETQYF.